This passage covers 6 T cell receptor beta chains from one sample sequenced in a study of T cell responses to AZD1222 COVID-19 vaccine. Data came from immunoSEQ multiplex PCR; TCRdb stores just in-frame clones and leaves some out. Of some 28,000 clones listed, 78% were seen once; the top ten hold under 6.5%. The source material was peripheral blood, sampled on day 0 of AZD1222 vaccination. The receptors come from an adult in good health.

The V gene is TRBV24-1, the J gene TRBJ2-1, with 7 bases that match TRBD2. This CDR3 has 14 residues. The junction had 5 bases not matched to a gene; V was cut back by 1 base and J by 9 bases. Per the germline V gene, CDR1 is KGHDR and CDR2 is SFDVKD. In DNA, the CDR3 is TGTGCCACCAGTGATTTTCGGGGGGACCGTGAGCAGTTCTTC. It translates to CATSDFRGDREQFF.

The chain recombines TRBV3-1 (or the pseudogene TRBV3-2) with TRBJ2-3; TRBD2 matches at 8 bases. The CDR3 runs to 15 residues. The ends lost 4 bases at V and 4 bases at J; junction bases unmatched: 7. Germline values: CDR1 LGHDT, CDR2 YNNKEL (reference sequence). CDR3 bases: TGTGCCAGCAGCCGGGACGGGGGGGGTGCAGATACGCAGTATTTT. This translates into CASSRDGGGADTQYF.

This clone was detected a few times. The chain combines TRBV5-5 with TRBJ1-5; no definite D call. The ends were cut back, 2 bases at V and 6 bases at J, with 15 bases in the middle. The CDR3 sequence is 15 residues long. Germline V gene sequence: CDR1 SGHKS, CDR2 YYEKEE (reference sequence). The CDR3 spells CASSFGQVYGQPQHF. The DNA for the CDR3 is TGTGCCAGCAGCTTTGGGCAGGTCTACGGTCAGCCCCAGCATTTT.

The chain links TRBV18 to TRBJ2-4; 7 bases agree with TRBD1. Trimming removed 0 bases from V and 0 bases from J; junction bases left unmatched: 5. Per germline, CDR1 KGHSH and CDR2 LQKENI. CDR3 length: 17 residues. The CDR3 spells CASSPPQGTLAKNIQYF. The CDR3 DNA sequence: TGTGCCAGCTCACCACCACAGGGGACGCTAGCCAAAAACATTCAGTACTTC. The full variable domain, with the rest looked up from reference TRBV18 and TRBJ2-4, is NAGVMQNPRHLVRRRGQEARLRCSPMKGHSHVYWYRQLPEEGLKFMVYLQKENIIDESGMPKERFSAEFPKEGPSILRIQQVVRGDSAAYFCASSPPQGTLAKNIQYFGAGTRLSVL.

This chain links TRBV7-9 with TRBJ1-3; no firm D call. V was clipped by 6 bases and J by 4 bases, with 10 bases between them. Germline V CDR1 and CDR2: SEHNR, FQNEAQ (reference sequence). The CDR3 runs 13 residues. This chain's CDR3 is CASSQANGNTIYF. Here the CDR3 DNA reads TGTGCCAGCAGTCAAGCCAACGGAAACACCATATATTTT.

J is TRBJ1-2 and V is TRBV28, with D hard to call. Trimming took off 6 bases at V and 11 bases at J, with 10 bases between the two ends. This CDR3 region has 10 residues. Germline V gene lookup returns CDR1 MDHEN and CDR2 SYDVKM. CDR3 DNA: TGTGCCAGCAGGCTTTATTGGTACACCTTC. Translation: CASRLYWYTF.